The 29 T cell receptor beta chains presented below share a single source sample, sequenced in a study of T cell clonotyping in hematopoietic cell transplantation. This table comes from immunoSEQ multiplex PCR, and its TCRdb copy is limited to in-frame clones, with some not included. The table includes 11,000 to 15,000 clones, about three fifths detected once. Specimen: PBMCs. These receptors all come from a human donor who either received an allogeneic hematopoietic cell transplant for a myeloid malignancy or was a related donor (not recorded which). Some clones in this sample may be carry-over from other donors' samples.

This clone was observed a few times. The gene calls are TRBV28 and TRBJ2-7; D tentatively reads TRBD1 or TRBD2 (6 bases each). CDR1 is MDHEN and CDR2 is SYDVKM in the germline V gene. The V end lost 7 bases, the J end lost 5 bases, and 12 bases lay between the germline ends. CDR3 size: 12 residues. CDR3 DNA sequence: TGTGCCAGCAACGGGGGCGTCGACGAGCAGTACTTC. This gives the protein CASNGGVDEQYF. The full variable domain, completed using reference TRBV28 and TRBJ2-7, is DVKVTQSSRYLVKRTGEKVFLECVQDMDHENMFWYRQDPGLGLRLIYFSYDVKMKEKGDIPEGYSVSREKKERFSLILESASTNQTSMYLCASNGGVDEQYFGPGTRLTVT.

The chain uses TRBV6-6 and TRBJ1-4; D might be TRBD1 (5 bases). V was trimmed by 5 bases and J by 12 bases, leaving 10 bases between them. The germline CDR1 and CDR2 sequences are MNHNY and SVGAGI (reference sequence). This CDR3 contains 11 residues. The CDR3 here is CASSQGTQLFF. As DNA, the CDR3 is TGTGCCAGCAGTCAGGGAACCCAACTGTTTTTT.

This clone was observed a few times. The V call is TRBV2, the J call TRBJ2-5, with 7 positions matching TRBD1. The germline V gene has CDR1 SNHLY and CDR2 FYNNEI. Trimming at V came to 6 bases and at J to 11 bases, leaving 9 bases not matched to a gene. This CDR3 is 12 amino acids long. The CDR3 is CASSPDREGQYF. The CDR3 coding sequence is TGTGCCAGCAGCCCCGACAGGGAAGGGCAGTACTTC.

This clone was recorded only once. The chain employs TRBV6-5 and TRBJ1-4, with D perhaps matching TRBD1 (5 bases). CDR3 length: 14 residues. Germline V gene data show CDR1 as MNHEY and CDR2 as SVGAGI. The germline V and J ends were trimmed by 5 bases and 4 bases, with 11 bases remaining between them. The CDR3 DNA reads TGTGCCAGCAGTCGACAGAGTTTTAATGAAAAACTGTTTTTT. This gives the protein CASSRQSFNEKLFF.

The chain employs TRBV7-3 and TRBJ2-7; D is ambiguous. Trimming cost V 1 base and J 6 bases, with 7 bases left between them. The germline CDR1 and CDR2 sequences are SGHTA and FQGTGA. CDR3 size: 12 residues. Written as DNA, the CDR3 is TGTGCCAGCAGCTTAATGGGTGGCGAGCAGTACTTC. It encodes CASSLMGGEQYF.

This clone was picked up a small number of times. The chain has TRBV2 and TRBJ1-2; D remains unclear. The germline V gene encodes CDR1 SNHLY and CDR2 FYNNEI. Trimming stripped 6 bases from V and 2 bases from J, with 10 bases between. The CDR3 has 13 amino acids. The CDR3 loop is CASRAEGNYGYTF. CDR3 coding DNA: TGTGCCAGCAGGGCAGAGGGCAACTATGGCTACACCTTC.

The chain uses TRBV25-1 and TRBJ1-5; D perhaps matches TRBD1 (5 bases). V was clipped by 4 bases and J by 3 bases, with 13 bases between them. Germline CDR1 reads MGHDK; CDR2 reads SYGVNS. The CDR3 length is 15 residues. The CDR3 region is CASSGGWGTNQPQHF. The CDR3 coding sequence is TGTGCCAGCAGTGGGGGGTGGGGTACCAATCAGCCCCAGCATTTT.

The chain recombines TRBV29-1 with TRBJ2-5; tentatively, D is TRBD2 (5 bases). Trimming shortened V by 7 bases and J by 2 bases, and 17 bases separated the two germline ends. Germline CDR1 and CDR2: SQVTM and ANQGSEA. The CDR3 has 14 amino acids. This CDR3 is CSGVRAVIQETQYF. In nucleotides, the CDR3 is TGCAGCGGCGTGCGGGCAGTTATTCAAGAGACCCAGTACTTC.

The rearrangement joins TRBV11-2 to TRBJ2-5; 10 positions agree with TRBD2. V was pared by 5 bases and J by 5 bases, with 8 bases of the junction left unmatched. Per the germline V gene, CDR1 is SGHAT and CDR2 is FQNNGV. CDR3 length: 15 amino acids. The CDR3 is CASSQGGTSVETQYF. As DNA, the CDR3 is TGTGCCAGCAGCCAGGGGGGGACTAGCGTTGAGACCCAGTACTTC.

The rearrangement joins TRBV6-5 to TRBJ1-2; TRBD1 matches 9 bases. Trimming took 2 bases from V and 7 from J; bases not matched to a gene: 8. This CDR3 region has 15 residues. CDR1 is MNHEY and CDR2 is SVGAGI in the germline V gene. The CDR3 DNA follows: TGTGCCAGCAGTTACCCGGGACAGGGAATGGGTGGCTACACCTTC. Translating it yields CASSYPGQGMGGYTF.

The chain combines TRBV5-1 with TRBJ2-7, with a tentative D call TRBD1 (6 bases). This CDR3 is 14 amino acids long. Between the trimmed V and J ends, which lost 4 bases and 3 bases, there was a span of 14 bases. In germline, CDR1 is SGHRS, CDR2 YFSETQ. CDR3 nucleotides: TGCGCCAGCAGCCGAACAGGACAGAGCTACGAGCAGTACTTC. Its protein is CASSRTGQSYEQYF.

This clone was detected only a few times. The J gene is TRBJ2-5, the V gene TRBV11-2, with D maybe TRBD1 (7 bases). Deletions cut 1 base from V and 5 bases from J, with 11 bases between. CDR1 SGHAT and CDR2 FQNNGV come from the germline V gene. This CDR3 comprises 14 residues. The CDR3 coding sequence is TGTGCCAGCAGCTTAGTTCCAGGGGGGGAGACCCAGTACTTC. Translation gives CASSLVPGGETQYF.

This clone counts as large. The V call is TRBV29-1, the J call TRBJ2-7; 8 bases are a match to TRBD1. CDR3 size: 15 residues. Germline CDR1 reads SQVTM; CDR2 reads ANQGSEA. Trimming removed 6 bases from V and 5 bases from J; junction bases left unmatched: 15. Here the CDR3 reads CSVRGEDRVVDEQYF. The CDR3 nucleotides are TGCAGCGTGAGGGGCGAGGACAGGGTTGTCGACGAGCAGTACTTC.

The rearrangement links TRBV6-6 to TRBJ1-2; maybe TRBD1 (5 bases). Trimming took 2 bases from V and 8 from J, leaving 18 bases between them. CDR1 and CDR2 from the germline V gene are MNHNY and SVGAGI (reference sequence). The CDR3 covers 15 residues. The CDR3 loop is CASSYMGGKMKGYTF. DNA of the CDR3: TGTGCCAGCAGTTACATGGGGGGAAAAATGAAAGGCTACACCTTC.

The chain links TRBV28 to TRBJ2-1, with 12 bases that match TRBD2. This CDR3 contains 16 residues. The V gene's germline CDR1 is MDHEN and CDR2 SYDVKM. Trimming took 3 bases from V and 4 from J; bases not matched to a gene: 4. CDR3 nucleotides: TGTGCCAGCAGTTTGACTAGCGGGAGTTATTACAATGAGCAGTTCTTC. Its protein product is CASSLTSGSYYNEQFF.

By sample fraction, this clone is large (0.1 to 1%). The rearrangement links TRBV9 to TRBJ1-4; weak D call: TRBD1 (5 bases). Germline CDR1 is SGDLS and CDR2 is YYNGEE. This CDR3 region has 15 residues. V shed 0 bases and J shed 8 bases, with 14 bases lying between them. The CDR3 reads CASSVDGARREKLFF. CDR3 nucleotides: TGTGCCAGCAGCGTAGACGGGGCGCGGAGGGAAAAACTGTTTTTT.

The rearrangement joins TRBV4-1 to TRBJ1-5, with 9 bases matching TRBD1. Trimming cost V 1 base and J 6 bases; bases outside gene matches: 4. The CDR3 loop spans 15 amino acids. Per the germline V gene, CDR1 is MGHRA and CDR2 is YSYEKL. As DNA, the CDR3 is TGCGCCAGCAGCCAAGGGTTGACAGGGGGTCAGCCCCAGCATTTT. Its translation: CASSQGLTGGQPQHF.

Comments on this clone: A read error may account for a junction end that differs from germline. The chain recombines TRBV30 with TRBJ1-2, with TRBD1 identical over 11 bases. The CDR3 runs 12 residues. CDR1 and CDR2 from the germline V gene are GTSNPN and SVGIG (reference sequence). DNA for the CDR3: TGTGCCTGGGGGGGAGGACAGGGGGCTCTTCTCTTC. It translates to CAWGGGQGALLF. Full variable domain (outside the CDR3, taken from reference TRBV30 and TRBJ1-2): SQTIHQWPATLVQPVGSPLSLECTVEGTSNPNLYWYRQAAGRGLQLLFYSVGIGQISSEVPQNLSASRPQDRQFILSSKKLLLSDSGFYLCAWGGGQGALLFGSGTRLTVV.

CDR3 coding DNA: TGTGCCAGCAGCGCGCTAGCACTTGGTTACGAGCAGTACTTC. It encodes CASSALALGYEQYF. The genes are TRBV7-8 and TRBJ2-7, with D perhaps TRBD2 (5 bases). Trimming took off 5 bases at V and 4 bases at J, with 15 bases between the two ends. The CDR3 is 14 amino acids. Germline CDR1 is SGHVS and CDR2 is FQNEAQ. The full variable domain, completed using reference TRBV7-8 and TRBJ2-7, is GAGVSQSPRYKVAKRGQDVALRCDPISGHVSLFWYQQALGQGPEFLTYFQNEAQLDKSGLPSDRFFAERPEGSVSTLKIQRTQQEDSAVYLCASSALALGYEQYFGPGTRLTVT.

CDR3 nucleotide sequence: TGTGCCAGCAGTTACGGGACAGGGGGTCAGCCCCAGCATTTT. Protein product: CASSYGTGGQPQHF. The V call is TRBV6-5, the J call TRBJ1-5, with 11 bases fitting TRBD1. Germline trimming cut 2 bases from V and 6 bases from J; bases unmatched to any gene: 0. The CDR3 consists of 14 residues. CDR1 MNHEY and CDR2 SVGAGI come from the germline V gene.

The chain carries TRBV29-1 and TRBJ2-3, with TRBD2 matching over 16 bases. The germline CDR1 and CDR2 sequences are SQVTM and ANQGSEA. V was pared by 6 bases and J by 2 bases, with 8 bases of the junction left unmatched. The CDR3 sequence is 17 residues long. The CDR3 DNA is TGCAGCGTGAAGGGACTAGCGGGAGGGCTTGCCACAGATACGCAGTATTTT. Translation: CSVKGLAGGLATDTQYF.

This clone has a single count. The chain carries TRBV28 and TRBJ2-7, with TRBD1 matching 8 bases. Germline V gene sequence: CDR1 MDHEN, CDR2 SYDVKM. The CDR3 is 16 amino acids. J lost 2 bases, V lost 2 bases, and 8 bases had no gene match. CDR3 sequence: CASSLKGQAPTYEQYF. In DNA form, the CDR3 reads TGTGCCAGCAGTTTAAAGGGACAGGCCCCAACCTACGAGCAGTACTTC. The full variable domain, with the rest looked up from reference TRBV28 and TRBJ2-7, is DVKVTQSSRYLVKRTGEKVFLECVQDMDHENMFWYRQDPGLGLRLIYFSYDVKMKEKGDIPEGYSVSREKKERFSLILESASTNQTSMYLCASSLKGQAPTYEQYFGPGTRLTVT.

The J gene is TRBJ2-5, the V gene TRBV30; maybe TRBD1 (5 bases). The length of the CDR3 is 15 residues. Looked up from germline, CDR1 is GTSNPN and CDR2 is SVGIG (reference sequence). V lost 7 bases, J lost 2 bases, and 20 bases lay in between. CDR3 DNA: TGTGCCTTCACGACTCAGTGGGGCACACAAGAGACCCAGTACTTC. Its translation is CAFTTQWGTQETQYF.

The CDR3: CSVTGVLATEAFF. DNA of the CDR3: TGCAGCGTGACAGGGGTGTTGGCCACTGAAGCTTTCTTT. The V call is TRBV29-1, the J call TRBJ1-1; 8 bases agree with TRBD1. The CDR3 length is 13 residues. Germline V gives CDR1 SQVTM, CDR2 ANQGSEA. With 6 bases clipped from V and 4 bases from J, the junction kept 7 bases outside the gene matches.

The chain joins TRBV28 to TRBJ2-5, with 7 bases identical to TRBD2. The CDR3 totals 14 residues. V gave up 2 bases and J gave up 2 bases; unmatched junction bases: 2. Germline CDR1 and CDR2: MDHEN and SYDVKM. CDR3 sequence (DNA): TGTGCCAGCAGTTTAAGCGGGGTTCAAGAGACCCAGTACTTC. The encoded protein is CASSLSGVQETQYF. Looking up the rest from reference TRBV28 and TRBJ2-5 gives the full variable domain: DVKVTQSSRYLVKRTGEKVFLECVQDMDHENMFWYRQDPGLGLRLIYFSYDVKMKEKGDIPEGYSVSREKKERFSLILESASTNQTSMYLCASSLSGVQETQYFGPGTRLLVL.

The J gene is TRBJ2-5, the V gene TRBV6-1; weak D call: TRBD2 (5 bases). The V end was cut by 7 bases, the J end by 11 bases, with 23 bases between. The CDR3 is 14 amino acids. The germline V gene has CDR1 MNHNS and CDR2 SASEGT. The CDR3 nucleotides read TGTGCCAGCACCCAAAGGACGGGCCCCTGGGAGCAGTACTTC. This gives the protein CASTQRTGPWEQYF.

V is TRBV19 and J is TRBJ2-5; tentative D call: TRBD1 (5 bases). This CDR3 has 13 amino acids. The ends were cut back, 8 bases at V and 1 base at J, with 11 bases in the middle. In germline, CDR1 is LNHDA, CDR2 SQIVND (reference sequence). CDR3 nucleotides: TGTGCCAGTTCCCAGGGTGGCCAAGAGACCCAGTACTTC. Protein: CASSQGGQETQYF.

A few counts support this clone. The rearrangement uses TRBV27 and TRBJ1-2; D is perhaps TRBD1 (5 bases). Looked up from germline, CDR1 is MNHEY and CDR2 is SMNVEV (reference sequence). The CDR3 extends over 15 amino acids. V gave up 0 bases and J gave up 8 bases, with 16 bases separating them. The DNA for the CDR3 is TGTGCCAGCAGTTTATCACATTCCACGCGGGGGGGCTACACCTTC. This encodes CASSLSHSTRGGYTF.

The rearrangement links TRBV7-9 to TRBJ1-4; tentatively, D is TRBD1 (6 bases). The length of the CDR3 is 17 residues. The ends were cut back, 1 base at V and 0 bases at J, with 12 bases in the middle. Germline V gene lookup returns CDR1 SEHNR and CDR2 FQNEAQ (reference sequence). Here the CDR3 reads CASSLGQDDATNEKLFF. DNA for the CDR3: TGTGCCAGCAGCTTAGGACAGGACGATGCAACTAATGAAAAACTGTTTTTT.